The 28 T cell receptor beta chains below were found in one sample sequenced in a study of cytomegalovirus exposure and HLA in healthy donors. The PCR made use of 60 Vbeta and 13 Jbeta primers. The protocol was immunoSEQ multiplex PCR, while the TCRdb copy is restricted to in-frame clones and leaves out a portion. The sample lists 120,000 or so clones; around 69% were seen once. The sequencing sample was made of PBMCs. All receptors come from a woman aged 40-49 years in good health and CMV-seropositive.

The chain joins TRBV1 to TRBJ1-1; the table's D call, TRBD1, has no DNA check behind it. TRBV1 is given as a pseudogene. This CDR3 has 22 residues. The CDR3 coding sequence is TGCACCAGCAGCCAAGATAATGGGGGAAACAGGGGGGAAGATAAAGAAGACACTGAAGCTTTCTTT. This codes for CTSSQDNGGNRGEDKEDTEAFF.

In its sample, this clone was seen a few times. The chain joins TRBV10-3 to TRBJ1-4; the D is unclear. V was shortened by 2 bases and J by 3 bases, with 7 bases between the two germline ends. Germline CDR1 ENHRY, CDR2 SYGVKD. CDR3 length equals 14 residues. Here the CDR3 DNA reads TGTGCCATCAGTGAGCGGGAGGCTAATGAAAAACTGTTTTTT. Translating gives CAISEREANEKLFF.

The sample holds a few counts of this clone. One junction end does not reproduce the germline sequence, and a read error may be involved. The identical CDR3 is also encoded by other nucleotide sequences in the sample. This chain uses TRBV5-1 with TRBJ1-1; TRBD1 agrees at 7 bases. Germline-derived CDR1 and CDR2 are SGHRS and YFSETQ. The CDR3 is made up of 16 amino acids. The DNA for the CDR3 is TGCGCCAGCAGCTTTTCAGGGGGTACGAAGAACACTGAAGCCTTCTTT. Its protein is CASSFSGGTKNTEAFF.

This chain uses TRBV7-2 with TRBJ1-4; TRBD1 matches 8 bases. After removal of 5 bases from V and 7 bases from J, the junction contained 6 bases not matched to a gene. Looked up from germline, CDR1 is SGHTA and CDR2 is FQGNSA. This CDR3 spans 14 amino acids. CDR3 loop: CASSRGQGGEKLFF. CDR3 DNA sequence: TGTGCCAGCAGCCGTGGACAGGGAGGTGAAAAACTGTTTTTT.

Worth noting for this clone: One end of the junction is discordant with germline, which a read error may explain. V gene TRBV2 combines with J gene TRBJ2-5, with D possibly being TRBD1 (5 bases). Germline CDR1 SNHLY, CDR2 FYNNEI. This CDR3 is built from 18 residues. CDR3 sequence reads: CASRDGQFSMGRQETQYF. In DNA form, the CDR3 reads TGTGCCAGCCGTGACGGGCAGTTTTCAATGGGGCGTCAAGAGACCCAGTACTTC.

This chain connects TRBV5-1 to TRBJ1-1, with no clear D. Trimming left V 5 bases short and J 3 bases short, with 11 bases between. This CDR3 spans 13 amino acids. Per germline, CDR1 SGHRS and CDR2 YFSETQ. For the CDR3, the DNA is TGCGCCAGCAGAAGTGAGGGTTACACTGAAGCTTTCTTT. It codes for CASRSEGYTEAFF.

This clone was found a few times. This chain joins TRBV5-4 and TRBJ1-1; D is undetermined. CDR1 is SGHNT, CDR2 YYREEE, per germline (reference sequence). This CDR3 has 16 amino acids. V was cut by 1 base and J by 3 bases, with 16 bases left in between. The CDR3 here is CASSLIEGSWDTEAFF. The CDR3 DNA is TGTGCCAGCAGCTTGATAGAGGGAAGTTGGGACACTGAAGCTTTCTTT.

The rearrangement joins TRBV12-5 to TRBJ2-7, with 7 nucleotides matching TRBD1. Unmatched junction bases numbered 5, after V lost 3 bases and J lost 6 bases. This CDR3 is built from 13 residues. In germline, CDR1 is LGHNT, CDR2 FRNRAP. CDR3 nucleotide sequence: TGTGCTAGTGGTTTTCAGGGGGACCCCGAGCAGTACTTC. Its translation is CASGFQGDPEQYF.

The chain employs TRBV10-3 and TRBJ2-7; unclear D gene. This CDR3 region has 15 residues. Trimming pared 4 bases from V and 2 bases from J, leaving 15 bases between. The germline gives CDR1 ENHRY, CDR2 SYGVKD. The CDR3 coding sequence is TGTGCCATCAGTGTCCAAACGGGTTTTACCTACGAGCAGTACTTC. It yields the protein CAISVQTGFTYEQYF.

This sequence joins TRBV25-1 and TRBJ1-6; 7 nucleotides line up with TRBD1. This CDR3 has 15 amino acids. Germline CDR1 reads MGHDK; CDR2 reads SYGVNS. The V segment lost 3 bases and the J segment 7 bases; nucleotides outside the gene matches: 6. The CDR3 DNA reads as TGTGCCAGCAGTGAGGTGGGACAGAGGAATTCACCCCTCCACTTT. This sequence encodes CASSEVGQRNSPLHF.

CDR3 DNA: TGTGCCAGCAGTACCGGGACAGGCGGCAACTATGGCTACACCTTC. The encoded protein is CASSTGTGGNYGYTF. V is TRBV6-1 and J is TRBJ1-2; 8 positions agree with TRBD1. Looked up from germline, CDR1 is MNHNS and CDR2 is SASEGT. J lost 2 bases, V lost 5 bases, and 7 bases had no gene match. The CDR3 contains 15 residues.

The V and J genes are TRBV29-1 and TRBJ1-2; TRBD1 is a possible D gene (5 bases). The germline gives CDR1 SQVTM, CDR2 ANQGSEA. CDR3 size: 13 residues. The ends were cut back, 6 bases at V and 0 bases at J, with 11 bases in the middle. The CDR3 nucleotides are TGCAGCGTAAGACAGAGTGCTAACTATGGCTACACCTTC. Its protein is CSVRQSANYGYTF. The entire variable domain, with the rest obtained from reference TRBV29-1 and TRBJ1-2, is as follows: SAVISQKPSRDICQRGTSLTIQCQVDSQVTMMFWYRQQPGQSLTLIATANQGSEATYESGFVIDKFPISRPNLTFSTLTVSNMSPEDSSIYLCSVRQSANYGYTFGSGTRLTVV.

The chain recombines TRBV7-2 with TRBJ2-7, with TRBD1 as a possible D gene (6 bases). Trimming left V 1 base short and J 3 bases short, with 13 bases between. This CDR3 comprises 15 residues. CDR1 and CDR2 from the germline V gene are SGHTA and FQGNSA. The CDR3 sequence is CASSLGAGDRYEQYF. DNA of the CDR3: TGTGCCAGCAGCTTAGGGGCAGGGGATCGCTACGAGCAGTACTTC. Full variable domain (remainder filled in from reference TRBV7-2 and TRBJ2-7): GAGVSQSPSNKVTEKGKDVELRCDPISGHTALYWYRQSLGQGLEFLIYFQGNSAPDKSGLPSDRFSAERTGGSVSTLTIQRTQQEDSAVYLCASSLGAGDRYEQYFGPGTRLTVT.

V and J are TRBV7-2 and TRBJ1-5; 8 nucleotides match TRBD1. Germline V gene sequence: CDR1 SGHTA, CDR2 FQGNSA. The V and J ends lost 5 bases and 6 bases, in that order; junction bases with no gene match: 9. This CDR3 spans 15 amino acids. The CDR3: CASSEGQGMSQPQHF. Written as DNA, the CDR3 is TGTGCCAGCAGCGAAGGACAGGGCATGAGTCAGCCCCAGCATTTT.

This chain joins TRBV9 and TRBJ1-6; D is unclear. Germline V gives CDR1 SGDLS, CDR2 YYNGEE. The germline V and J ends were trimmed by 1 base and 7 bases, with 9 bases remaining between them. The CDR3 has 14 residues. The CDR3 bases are TGTGCCAGCAGCGTAACAGCCGAGAATTCACCCCTCCACTTT. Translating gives CASSVTAENSPLHF. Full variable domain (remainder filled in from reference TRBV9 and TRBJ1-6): DSGVTQTPKHLITATGQRVTLRCSPRSGDLSVYWYQQSLDQGLQFLIQYYNGEERAKGNILERFSAQQFPDLHSELNLSSLELGDSALYFCASSVTAENSPLHFGNGTRLTVT.

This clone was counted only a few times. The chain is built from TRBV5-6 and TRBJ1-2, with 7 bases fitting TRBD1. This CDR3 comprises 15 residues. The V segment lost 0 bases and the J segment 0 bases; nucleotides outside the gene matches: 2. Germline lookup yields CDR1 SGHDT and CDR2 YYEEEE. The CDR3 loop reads CASSLVQGANYGYTF. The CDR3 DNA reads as TGTGCCAGCAGCTTGGTTCAGGGGGCTAACTATGGCTACACCTTC. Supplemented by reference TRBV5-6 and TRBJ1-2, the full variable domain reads DAGVTQSPTHLIKTRGQQVTLRCSPKSGHDTVSWYQQALGQGPQFIFQYYEEEERQRGNFPDRFSGHQFPNYSSELNVNALLLGDSALYLCASSLVQGANYGYTFGSGTRLTVV.

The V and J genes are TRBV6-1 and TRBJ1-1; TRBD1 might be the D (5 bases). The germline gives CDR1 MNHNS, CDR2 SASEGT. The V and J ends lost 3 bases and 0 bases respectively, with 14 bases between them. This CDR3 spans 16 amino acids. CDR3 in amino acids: CASSEGPGWLNTEAFF. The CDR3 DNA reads TGTGCCAGCAGTGAGGGGCCAGGCTGGCTGAACACTGAAGCTTTCTTT.

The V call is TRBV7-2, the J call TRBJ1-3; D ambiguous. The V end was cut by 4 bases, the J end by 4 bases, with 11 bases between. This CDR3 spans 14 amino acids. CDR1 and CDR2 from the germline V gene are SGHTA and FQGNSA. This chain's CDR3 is CASSWQVNGNTIYF. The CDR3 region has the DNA TGTGCCAGCAGCTGGCAGGTCAACGGAAACACCATATATTTT.

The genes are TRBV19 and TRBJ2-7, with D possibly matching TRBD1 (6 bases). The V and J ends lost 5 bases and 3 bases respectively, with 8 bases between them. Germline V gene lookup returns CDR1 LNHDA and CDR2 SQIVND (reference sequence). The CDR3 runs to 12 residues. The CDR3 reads CASSDRNYEQYF. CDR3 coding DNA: TGTGCCAGTAGTGACAGGAACTACGAGCAGTACTTC.

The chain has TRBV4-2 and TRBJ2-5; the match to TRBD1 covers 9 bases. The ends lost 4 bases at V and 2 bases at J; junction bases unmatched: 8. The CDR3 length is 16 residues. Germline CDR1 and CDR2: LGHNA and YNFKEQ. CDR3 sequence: CASSLGTGILQETQYF. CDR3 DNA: TGTGCCAGCAGCCTAGGGACAGGGATATTACAAGAGACCCAGTACTTC.

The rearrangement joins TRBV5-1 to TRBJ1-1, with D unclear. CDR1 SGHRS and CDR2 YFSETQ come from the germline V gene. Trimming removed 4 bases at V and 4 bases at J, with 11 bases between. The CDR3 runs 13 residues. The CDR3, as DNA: TGCGCCAGCAGCCTCGGTGGTGGCACTGAAGCTTTCTTT. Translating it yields CASSLGGGTEAFF.

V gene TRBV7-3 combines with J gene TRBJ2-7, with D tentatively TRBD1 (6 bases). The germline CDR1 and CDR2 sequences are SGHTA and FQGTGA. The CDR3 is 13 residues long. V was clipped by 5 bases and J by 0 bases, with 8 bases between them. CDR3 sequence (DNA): TGTGCCAGCAGCCTGGGGGCCTCCTACGAGCAGTACTTC. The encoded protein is CASSLGASYEQYF. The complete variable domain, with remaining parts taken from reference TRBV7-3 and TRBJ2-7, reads GAGVSQTPSNKVTEKGKYVELRCDPISGHTALYWYRQSLGQGPEFLIYFQGTGAADDSGLPNDRFFAVRPEGSVSTLKIQRTERGDSAVYLCASSLGASYEQYFGPGTRLTVT.

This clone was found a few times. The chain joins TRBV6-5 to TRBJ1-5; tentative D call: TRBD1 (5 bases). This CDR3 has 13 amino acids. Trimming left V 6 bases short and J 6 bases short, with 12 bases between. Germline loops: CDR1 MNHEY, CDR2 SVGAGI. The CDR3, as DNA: TGTGCCAGCAGCCTTGCAAGGGGTCAGCCCCAGCATTTT. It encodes CASSLARGQPQHF.

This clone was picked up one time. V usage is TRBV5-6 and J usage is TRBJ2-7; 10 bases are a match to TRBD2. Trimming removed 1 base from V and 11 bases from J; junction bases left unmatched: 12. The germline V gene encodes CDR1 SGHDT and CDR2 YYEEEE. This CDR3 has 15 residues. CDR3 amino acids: CASSLPSGGVGREYF. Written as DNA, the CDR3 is TGTGCCAGCAGCTTGCCTAGCGGGGGAGTCGGGAGGGAGTACTTC.

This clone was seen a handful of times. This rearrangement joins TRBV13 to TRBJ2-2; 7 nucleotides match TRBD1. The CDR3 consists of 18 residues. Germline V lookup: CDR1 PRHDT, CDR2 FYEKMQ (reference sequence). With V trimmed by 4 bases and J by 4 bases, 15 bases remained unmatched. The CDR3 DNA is TGTGCCAGCAGCTATCCACCTTCAACACAGGGGAGCACCGGGGAGCTGTTTTTT. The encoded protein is CASSYPPSTQGSTGELFF.

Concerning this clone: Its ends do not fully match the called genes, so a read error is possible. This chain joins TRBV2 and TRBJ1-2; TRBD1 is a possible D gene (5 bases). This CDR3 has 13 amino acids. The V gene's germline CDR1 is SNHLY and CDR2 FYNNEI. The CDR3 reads CASSENNPSDSSF. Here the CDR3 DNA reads TGTGCCAGCAGTGAAAATAATCCGTCAGACAGTTCCTTC.

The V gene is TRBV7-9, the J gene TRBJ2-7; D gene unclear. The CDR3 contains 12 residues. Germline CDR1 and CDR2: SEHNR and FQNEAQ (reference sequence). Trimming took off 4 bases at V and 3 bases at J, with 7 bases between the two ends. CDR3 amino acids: CASSSPNYEQYF. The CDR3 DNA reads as TGTGCCAGCAGCTCCCCCAACTACGAGCAGTACTTC.

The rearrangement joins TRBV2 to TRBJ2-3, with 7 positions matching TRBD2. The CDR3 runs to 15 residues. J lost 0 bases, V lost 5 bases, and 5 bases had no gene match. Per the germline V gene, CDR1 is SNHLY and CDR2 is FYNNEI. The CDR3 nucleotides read TGTGCCAGCAGTCGAGCGGGATCTAGCACAGATACGCAGTATTTT. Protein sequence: CASSRAGSSTDTQYF.